This TCR beta chain was sequenced for a study of T-cell reconstitution after alpha-beta-depleted transplantation in children. V lost 5 bases and J lost 7; bases outside the gene matches: 6. The CDR3 sequence is 14 residues long. Germline CDR1 is DFQATT and CDR2 is SNEGSKA (reference sequence). The TCRbeta library was prepared with unique molecular identifiers. TCRdb independently ran MiXCR on the PCR reads; one entry per CDR3 protein. The table records 500,000 to 600,000 distinct CDR3 sequences, 25% to 30% of them present only once. This TCR was sampled from a boy less than two years old with Wiskott-Aldrich syndrome, due to receive a stem cell transplant. Here the sequenced sample was PBMCs, taken before TCRalphabeta/CD19-depleted stem cell transplant. The chain links TRBV20-1 to TRBJ2-1; 12 nucleotides match TRBD2. CDR3 residues: CSAEGLAGINEQFF. CDR3 DNA sequence: TGCAGTGCTGAGGGACTAGCGGGTATAAATGAGCAGTTCTTC.